This T cell receptor beta chain came from a study of blood T cell repertoires in COVID-19. As for the study in general: Acute-phase and convalescent COVID-19 samples originated in the United States, Italy and Spain.

The CDR3 extends over 14 amino acids. CDR1 is SGHNT, CDR2 YYREEE, per germline (reference sequence). The V gene lost 4 bases and the J gene lost 2 bases, with 11 bases spanning the gap. The method was immunoSEQ multiplex PCR; TCRdb's version includes in-frame clones alone and lacks a portion of them. The sample lists approximately 300,000 clones, roughly 91% occurring once. This sequence joins TRBV5-4 and TRBJ2-3, with unresolved D. What was sequenced was peripheral blood. The origin of this receptor is a woman in her twenties or thirties with COVID-19, enrolled during active disease. The chain's CDR3 is CASSPEKYTDTQYF. In DNA form, the CDR3 reads TGTGCCAGCAGCCCGGAGAAGTACACAGATACGCAGTATTTT.